This T cell receptor beta chain stems from a study of blood T cell repertoires in COVID-19. This clone was observed a few times. As handled by the study authors: The assay estimated nucleated cells by amplifying reference gene primers. The protocol was immunoSEQ multiplex PCR, while the TCRdb copy is restricted to in-frame clones and leaves out a portion. The V and J calls and clone size were taken over from that table, and D and trimming were inferred from the DNA. The sample has about 83,000 clones, approximately 80% seen once. CDR1 and CDR2 (germline): SGHTA, FQGNSA. The CDR3 sequence is 16 residues long. V was trimmed by 4 bases and J by 4 bases, leaving 17 bases between them.

Sequencing used peripheral blood. The chain uses TRBV7-2 and TRBJ1-5, with a tentative D call TRBD1 (6 bases). The sequence derives from a woman at least 80 years old with acute or convalescent COVID-19. CDR3 amino acids: CASSWSPGTPNQPQHF. The CDR3 nucleotides are TGTGCCAGCAGCTGGTCCCCCGGGACACCTAATCAGCCCCAGCATTTT. Looking up the rest from reference TRBV7-2 and TRBJ1-5 gives the full variable domain: GAGVSQSPSNKVTEKGKDVELRCDPISGHTALYWYRQSLGQGLEFLIYFQGNSAPDKSGLPSDRFSAERTGGSVSTLTIQRTQQEDSAVYLCASSWSPGTPNQPQHFGDGTRLSIL.